Each of the 28 T cell receptor beta chains below was sequenced from the same sample in a study of cytomegalovirus exposure and HLA in healthy donors. A multiplex PCR was run with 60 Vbeta primers and 13 Jbeta primers. Method: immunoSEQ multiplex PCR; TCRdb's copy keeps in-frame clones and lacks some. The table has 85,000 to 100,000 clones, roughly 73% seen once. Sequencing input: PBMCs. The origin of the receptors is a woman in her thirties or forties in good health and CMV-seronegative.

CDR3: CASSLQGNEQFF. CDR3 coding DNA: TGCGCCAGCAGTCTACAGGGCAATGAGCAGTTCTTC. The V gene is TRBV5-1, the J gene TRBJ2-1; TRBD1 might be the D (6 bases). In germline, CDR1 is SGHRS, CDR2 YFSETQ. The CDR3 runs to 12 residues. Trimming took off 5 bases at V and 6 bases at J, with 9 bases between the two ends.

The V and J genes are TRBV11-2 and TRBJ2-5; the match to TRBD2 covers 8 bases. The germline gives CDR1 SGHAT, CDR2 FQNNGV. The CDR3 spans 15 residues. V gave up 5 bases and J gave up 4 bases; unmatched junction bases: 9. The CDR3 is CASSPSRAGAETQYF. In DNA form, the CDR3 reads TGTGCCAGCAGCCCCTCGAGAGCGGGGGCAGAGACCCAGTACTTC.

J is TRBJ2-2 and V is TRBV29-1, with 10 bases aligning to TRBD1. Germline V gene sequence: CDR1 SQVTM, CDR2 ANQGSEA. V lost 4 bases to trimming and J lost 5 bases; unmatched junction nucleotides: 1. The CDR3 spans 13 residues. In nucleotides, the CDR3 is TGCAGCGTTGGGACAGGGGGAACCGGGGAGCTGTTTTTT. Protein sequence: CSVGTGGTGELFF.

A few counts support this clone. This chain connects TRBV19 to TRBJ2-5; the D gene is possibly TRBD1 (6 bases). The CDR3 is made up of 15 amino acids. Trimming took off 3 bases at V and 4 bases at J, with 15 bases between the two ends. The germline CDR1 and CDR2 sequences are LNHDA and SQIVND (reference sequence). The CDR3 region has the DNA TGTGCCAGTAGTATTAGCCAGGGGCATCGAGAGACCCAGTACTTC. Translation gives CASSISQGHRETQYF. Based on the CDR3 plus reference TRBV19 and TRBJ2-5, the full variable domain is DGGITQSPKYLFRKEGQNVTLSCEQNLNHDAMYWYRQDPGQGLRLIYYSQIVNDFQKGDIAEGYSVSREKKESFPLTVTSAQKNPTAFYLCASSISQGHRETQYFGPGTRLLVL.

The V gene is TRBV30, the J gene TRBJ1-4, with a possible D match to TRBD1 (5 bases). The CDR3 spans 14 residues. Trimming shortened V by 0 bases and J by 2 bases, and 7 bases separated the two germline ends. Germline assignment: CDR1 GTSNPN and CDR2 SVGIG (reference sequence). The CDR3 here is CAWSVGGTNEKLFF. For the CDR3, the DNA is TGTGCCTGGAGTGTCGGGGGGACTAATGAAAAACTGTTTTTT.

This clone was seen just once. The chain combines TRBV30 with TRBJ2-1, with D perhaps matching TRBD2 (6 bases). Germline CDR1 and CDR2: GTSNPN and SVGIG (reference sequence). V was shortened by 0 bases and J by 9 bases, with 12 bases between the two germline ends. This CDR3 is built from 13 residues. For the CDR3, the DNA is TGTGCCTGGAGTGTACGGCGGGGCGGTGAGCAGTTCTTC. Its protein is CAWSVRRGGEQFF.

This clone was found once. At one of its ends the junction is not consistent with the germline gene, which may arise from a read error. J is TRBJ1-1 and V is TRBV7-7, with TRBD1 as a possible D gene (5 bases). Germline V gene data show CDR1 as SSHAT and CDR2 as FNYEAQ (reference sequence). The CDR3 length is 14 residues. This CDR3 reads CASSPGGVDTEAFF. CDR3 in DNA: TGTGCTAGCAGCCCGGGGGGGGTGGACACTGAAGCTTTCTTT.

V is TRBV5-4 and J is TRBJ1-6; D remains unclear. The CDR3 has 15 amino acids. Trimming stripped 3 bases from V and 10 bases from J, with 17 bases between. Per germline, CDR1 SGHNT and CDR2 YYREEE (reference sequence). The CDR3 bases are TGTGCCAGCAGCTCGCGACGGTACGCGGGGTCACCCCTCCACTTT. It yields the protein CASSSRRYAGSPLHF. Combining the CDR3 with reference TRBV5-4 and TRBJ1-6 gives the whole variable domain ETGVTQSPTHLIKTRGQQVTLRCSSQSGHNTVSWYQQALGQGPQFIFQYYREEENGRGNFPPRFSGLQFPNYSSELNVNALELDDSALYLCASSSRRYAGSPLHFGNGTRLTVT.

In regard to this clone: One end of the junction does not line up with germline, which may come from a read error. The chain uses TRBV30 and TRBJ1-5, with D perhaps TRBD1 (5 bases). The CDR3 extends over 14 amino acids. Per germline, CDR1 GTSNPN and CDR2 SVGIG (reference sequence). The CDR3 DNA follows: TGTGCCTGGAGCGGTACTCAGGGTAATCAGCCCCAGAATTTT. This encodes CAWSGTQGNQPQNF. Filled out from reference TRBV30 and TRBJ1-5, the complete variable domain reads SQTIHQWPATLVQPVGSPLSLECTVEGTSNPNLYWYRQAAGRGLQLLFYSVGIGQISSEVPQNLSASRPQDRQFILSSKKLLLSDSGFYLCAWSGTQGNQPQNFGDGTRLSIL.

The chain carries TRBV5-1 and TRBJ2-5; 8 bases match TRBD1. V lost 4 bases and J lost 5; bases outside the gene matches: 10. The CDR3 is made up of 15 amino acids. Germline CDR1 reads SGHRS; CDR2 reads YFSETQ. The CDR3 coding sequence is TGCGCCAGCAGCCCTGGACAGGGCGGTGGGGAGACCCAGTACTTC. Amino acids: CASSPGQGGGETQYF.

This sequence joins TRBV15 and TRBJ1-5, with D hard to call. V was clipped by 3 bases and J by 0 bases, with 18 bases between them. The CDR3 is 18 amino acids. Germline-derived CDR1 and CDR2 are LNHNV and YYDKDF (reference sequence). In DNA form, the CDR3 reads TGTGCCACCAGCAGTCCAAGAGGATGGGAGTATAGCAATCAGCCCCAGCATTTT. The encoded protein is CATSSPRGWEYSNQPQHF. The full variable domain, rest sourced from reference TRBV15 and TRBJ1-5, is DAMVIQNPRYQVTQFGKPVTLSCSQTLNHNVMYWYQQKSSQAPKLLFHYYDKDFNNEADTPDNFQSRRPNTSFCFLDIRSPGLGDTAMYLCATSSPRGWEYSNQPQHFGDGTRLSIL.

This clone has more than one count but fewer than ten. The gene calls are TRBV5-1 and TRBJ2-1, with 7 nucleotides matching TRBD2. Germline lookup yields CDR1 SGHRS and CDR2 YFSETQ. The CDR3 contains 15 residues. V shed 5 bases, J shed 3 bases, and the junction held 8 bases outside the gene matches. CDR3 sequence: CASSPAGEIYNEQFF. The CDR3 region has the DNA TGCGCCAGCAGTCCGGCGGGGGAGATCTACAATGAGCAGTTCTTC. The whole variable domain, remainder taken from reference TRBV5-1 and TRBJ2-1, is KAGVTQTPRYLIKTRGQQVTLSCSPISGHRSVSWYQQTPGQGLQFLFEYFSETQRNKGNFPGRFSGRQFSNSRSEMNVSTLELGDSALYLCASSPAGEIYNEQFFGPGTRLTVL.

This chain joins TRBV6-5 and TRBJ1-2; 7 bases are a match to TRBD1. There are 13 residues in the CDR3. V lost 6 bases to trimming and J lost 7 bases; unmatched junction nucleotides: 8. CDR1 is MNHEY, CDR2 SVGAGI, per germline. The CDR3 spells CASRGTVEVGYTF. As DNA, the CDR3 is TGTGCCAGCAGGGGGACAGTTGAGGTTGGCTACACCTTC.

The table lists this clone with a few counts. The genes are TRBV25-1 and TRBJ2-3; D call uncertain. V lost 1 base and J lost 4, with 6 bases in between. This CDR3 region has 13 residues. CDR1 is MGHDK, CDR2 SYGVNS, per germline. CDR3 protein: CASSEFLADTQYF. The CDR3, as DNA: TGTGCCAGCAGTGAATTTCTTGCAGATACGCAGTATTTT.

The V gene is TRBV30, the J gene TRBJ2-5; no clear D gene. In germline, CDR1 is GTSNPN, CDR2 SVGIG (reference sequence). The CDR3 is 12 residues long. V lost 3 bases, J lost 2 bases, and 7 bases lay in between. The CDR3 sequence is CAWSLLQETQYF. Here the CDR3 DNA reads TGTGCCTGGAGCCTCCTACAAGAGACCCAGTACTTC. The entire variable domain, with the rest obtained from reference TRBV30 and TRBJ2-5, is as follows: SQTIHQWPATLVQPVGSPLSLECTVEGTSNPNLYWYRQAAGRGLQLLFYSVGIGQISSEVPQNLSASRPQDRQFILSSKKLLLSDSGFYLCAWSLLQETQYFGPGTRLLVL.

V is TRBV7-7 and J is TRBJ2-7, with 8 bases fitting TRBD2. The germline gives CDR1 SSHAT, CDR2 FNYEAQ (reference sequence). The V gene end was trimmed by 5 bases and the J gene end by 5 bases; junction bases not matched to a gene: 5. CDR3 length equals 13 residues. In nucleotides, the CDR3 is TGTGCCAGCAGCATAGGGACTAGTAACGAGCAGTACTTC. Protein product: CASSIGTSNEQYF.

This chain uses TRBV11-1 with TRBJ2-1; 9 nucleotides agree with TRBD1. The germline gives CDR1 SGHAT, CDR2 FQDESV (reference sequence). This CDR3 has 15 amino acids. The trim removed 5 bases at V and 8 bases at J, leaving 10 bases unmatched. As DNA, the CDR3 is TGTGCCAGCAGCCCCACAGGGACAGGGCCATATGAGCAGTTCTTC. Protein: CASSPTGTGPYEQFF.

This clone was found once. The chain employs TRBV9 and TRBJ2-2; 7 bases are shared with TRBD1. CDR1 is SGDLS and CDR2 is YYNGEE in the germline V gene. This CDR3 is built from 15 residues. The V segment lost 2 bases and the J segment 4 bases; nucleotides outside the gene matches: 5. The CDR3 protein is CASSVQQGTTGELFF. As DNA, the CDR3 is TGTGCCAGCAGCGTCCAACAGGGGACCACCGGGGAGCTGTTTTTT.

The gene calls are TRBV29-1 and TRBJ1-1; no definite D call. Germline V gene lookup returns CDR1 SQVTM and CDR2 ANQGSEA. The CDR3 sequence is 10 residues long. V was trimmed by 5 bases and J by 8 bases, leaving 9 bases between them. This CDR3 is CSVYTEEAFF. Written as DNA, the CDR3 is TGCAGCGTTTACACAGAGGAAGCTTTCTTT. Full variable domain (remainder filled in from reference TRBV29-1 and TRBJ1-1): SAVISQKPSRDICQRGTSLTIQCQVDSQVTMMFWYRQQPGQSLTLIATANQGSEATYESGFVIDKFPISRPNLTFSTLTVSNMSPEDSSIYLCSVYTEEAFFGQGTRLTVV.

The chain uses TRBV18 and TRBJ2-1; 11 positions match TRBD2. Germline assignment: CDR1 KGHSH and CDR2 LQKENI. This CDR3 comprises 15 residues. The V gene end was trimmed by 5 bases and the J gene end by 5 bases; junction bases not matched to a gene: 5. CDR3 bases: TGTGCCAGCTCAGGACTAGCGGGTGGGGACAATGAGCAGTTCTTC. Its translation is CASSGLAGGDNEQFF.

The chain links TRBV4-3 to TRBJ1-2; tentatively, D is TRBD1 (6 bases). V was pared by 0 bases and J by 4 bases, with 12 bases between. The CDR3 runs to 15 residues. In germline, CDR1 is LGHNA, CDR2 YSLEER. CDR3 in amino acids: CASSQDEGVGYGYTF. CDR3 bases: TGCGCCAGCAGCCAAGATGAGGGGGTAGGCTATGGCTACACCTTC.

This clone turned up a few times. This rearrangement joins TRBV5-4 to TRBJ1-1; D not certain. Germline values: CDR1 SGHNT, CDR2 YYREEE (reference sequence). This CDR3 is 14 amino acids long. V was shortened by 0 bases and J by 6 bases, with 12 bases between the two germline ends. CDR3 amino acids: CASSLVRESAEAFF. The CDR3 DNA sequence: TGTGCCAGCAGCTTGGTCCGGGAATCGGCTGAAGCTTTCTTT.

The chain carries TRBV7-2 and TRBJ1-5, with TRBD1 matching over 8 bases. The trim removed 5 bases at V and 9 bases at J, leaving 6 bases unmatched. CDR3 length: 13 amino acids. From germline, CDR1 is SGHTA and CDR2 FQGNSA. The DNA for the CDR3 is TGTGCCAGCAGCCAGATAGACAGGGGGCCCCAGCATTTT. Amino acids: CASSQIDRGPQHF.

This clone was picked up a small number of times. This chain joins TRBV7-6 and TRBJ1-5, with D perhaps matching TRBD1 (5 bases). This CDR3 has 12 residues. V was pared by 1 base and J by 7 bases, with 5 bases between. Germline V CDR1 and CDR2: SGHVS, FNYEAQ. The CDR3 DNA is TGTGCCAGCAGCTTAGGGGGCCAGCCCCAGCATTTT. Residues: CASSLGGQPQHF.

The chain employs TRBV7-2 and TRBJ1-6; 9 positions agree with TRBD1. The CDR3 has 15 residues. Trimming cost V 5 bases and J 11 bases; bases outside gene matches: 10. Germline V gene sequence: CDR1 SGHTA, CDR2 FQGNSA. The CDR3 nucleotides read TGTGCCAGCAGCACCGGGTTGGGACAGGGAACACCCCTCCACTTT. Amino acids: CASSTGLGQGTPLHF.

This chain links TRBV4-1 with TRBJ2-1; a weak D match, TRBD2 (6 bases). This CDR3 is built from 16 residues. Germline V gene lookup returns CDR1 MGHRA and CDR2 YSYEKL. Trimming pared 0 bases from V and 6 bases from J, leaving 15 bases between. CDR3 amino acids: CASSQDDGTRINEQFF. CDR3 nucleotide sequence: TGCGCCAGCAGCCAAGATGACGGGACTCGAATCAATGAGCAGTTCTTC.

The rearrangement joins TRBV7-8 to TRBJ2-2, with TRBD1 identical over 7 bases. The CDR3 contains 14 residues. J was trimmed by 4 bases and V by 1 base; bases with no gene match: 0. Germline assignment: CDR1 SGHVS and CDR2 FQNEAQ. The CDR3: CASSLGDSTGELFF. The CDR3 nucleotides are TGTGCCAGCAGCTTAGGGGACAGCACCGGGGAGCTGTTTTTT.

V gene TRBV27 combines with J gene TRBJ1-6; D gene unclear. The CDR3 runs 17 residues. The germline gives CDR1 MNHEY, CDR2 SMNVEV (reference sequence). The V end was cut by 5 bases, the J end by 6 bases, with 20 bases between. CDR3 nucleotides: TGTGCCAGCAGTCTACTGCCCCGGGGTGGTGGTAATTCACCCCTCCACTTT. Protein product: CASSLLPRGGGNSPLHF.